These 7 T cell receptor beta chains originate from one sample sequenced in a study of cytomegalovirus exposure and HLA in healthy donors. The PCR ran on 60 Vbeta and 13 Jbeta primers. Clones were sequenced by immunoSEQ multiplex PCR, and TCRdb holds only the in-frame ones, with some missing. This sample carries tens of thousands of clones, 65% to 85% of them seen once, and the ten largest clones take less than 7%. The material sequenced was PBMCs. These receptors all come from a male donor in good health and CMV-seronegative.

The gene calls are TRBV18 and TRBJ2-2; D is unresolved. V was pared by 2 bases and J by 4 bases, with 11 bases between. This CDR3 has 15 amino acids. CDR1 and CDR2 (germline): KGHSH, LQKENI. The CDR3 protein is CASSPGRQTTGELFF. CDR3 nucleotide sequence: TGTGCCAGCTCACCAGGGCGCCAGACCACCGGGGAGCTGTTTTTT.

A few counts support this clone. This chain connects TRBV19 to TRBJ1-2; TRBD1 aligns across 8 bases. V trimming: 7 bases; J trimming: 7 bases; junction bases outside the gene matches: 14. This CDR3 is 15 amino acids long. Germline V gene data show CDR1 as LNHDA and CDR2 as SQIVND (reference sequence). Here the CDR3 reads CASISPGTGQVGYTF. The CDR3 DNA reads as TGTGCCAGTATAAGCCCCGGGACAGGCCAGGTTGGCTACACCTTC.

The rearrangement links TRBV10-3 to TRBJ1-2; a weak D match, TRBD1 (5 bases). The CDR3 totals 13 residues. CDR1 and CDR2 (germline): ENHRY, SYGVKD. Trimming stripped 0 bases from V and 3 bases from J, with 5 bases between. The CDR3 loop is CAISESTDYGYTF. Written as DNA, the CDR3 is TGTGCCATCAGTGAGTCGACAGACTATGGCTACACCTTC.

Only one count was recorded for this clone. This chain joins TRBV19 and TRBJ2-1; D unresolved. The CDR3 consists of 15 residues. V shed 5 bases and J shed 0 bases, with 11 bases lying between them. CDR1 LNHDA and CDR2 SQIVND come from the germline V gene (reference sequence). CDR3 amino acids: CASSYDRSSYNEQFF. DNA of the CDR3: TGTGCCAGTAGTTATGATAGAAGCTCCTACAATGAGCAGTTCTTC.

The genes are TRBV30 and TRBJ2-2; 7 bases align to TRBD2. The CDR3 consists of 13 residues. V lost 5 bases and J lost 3; bases outside the gene matches: 3. Germline CDR1 GTSNPN, CDR2 SVGIG (reference sequence). The DNA of the CDR3 is TGTGCCTGGGCCGGGAGGTACACCGGGGAGCTGTTTTTT. Amino acids: CAWAGRYTGELFF.

The J gene is TRBJ1-4, the V gene TRBV29-1; D ambiguous. This CDR3 is 12 amino acids long. Germline-derived CDR1 and CDR2 are SQVTM and ANQGSEA. Trimming stripped 6 bases from V and 0 bases from J, with 5 bases between. This CDR3 reads CSVLATNEKLFF. In DNA form, the CDR3 reads TGCAGCGTACTAGCAACTAATGAAAAACTGTTTTTT.

This chain connects TRBV28 to TRBJ1-1; 7 nucleotides line up with TRBD1. The CDR3 consists of 14 residues. Unmatched junction bases numbered 9, after V lost 11 bases and J lost 0 bases. Germline V lookup: CDR1 MDHEN, CDR2 SYDVKM. CDR3 region: CAAQPGTVNTEAFF. The DNA for the CDR3 is TGTGCCGCCCAACCCGGGACAGTGAACACTGAAGCTTTCTTT.